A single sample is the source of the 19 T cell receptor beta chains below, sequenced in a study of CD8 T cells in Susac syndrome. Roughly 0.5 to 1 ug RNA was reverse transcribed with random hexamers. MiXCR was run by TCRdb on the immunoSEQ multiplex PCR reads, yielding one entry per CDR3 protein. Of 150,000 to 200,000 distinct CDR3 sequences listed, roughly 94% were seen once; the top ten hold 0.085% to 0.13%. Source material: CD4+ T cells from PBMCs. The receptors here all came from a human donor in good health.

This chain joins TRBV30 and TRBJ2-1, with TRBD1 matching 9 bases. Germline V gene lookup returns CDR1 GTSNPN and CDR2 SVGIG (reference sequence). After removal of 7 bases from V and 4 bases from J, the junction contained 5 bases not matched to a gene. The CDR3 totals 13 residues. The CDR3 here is CASYRGRYNEQFF. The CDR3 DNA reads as TGTGCCTCGTACAGGGGGCGGTACAATGAGCAGTTCTTC.

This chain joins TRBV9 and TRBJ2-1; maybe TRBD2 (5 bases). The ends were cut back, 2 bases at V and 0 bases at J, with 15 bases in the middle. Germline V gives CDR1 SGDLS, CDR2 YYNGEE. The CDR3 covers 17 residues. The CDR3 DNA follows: TGTGCCAGCAGCGTGGCTAGCCCCGAGAGCTCCTACAATGAGCAGTTCTTC. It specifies CASSVASPESSYNEQFF.

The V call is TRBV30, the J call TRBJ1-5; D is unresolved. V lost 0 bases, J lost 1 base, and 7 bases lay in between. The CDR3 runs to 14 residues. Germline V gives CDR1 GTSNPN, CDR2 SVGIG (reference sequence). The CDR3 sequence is CAWSVWVSNQPQHF. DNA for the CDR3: TGTGCCTGGAGTGTATGGGTCAGCAATCAGCCCCAGCATTTT.

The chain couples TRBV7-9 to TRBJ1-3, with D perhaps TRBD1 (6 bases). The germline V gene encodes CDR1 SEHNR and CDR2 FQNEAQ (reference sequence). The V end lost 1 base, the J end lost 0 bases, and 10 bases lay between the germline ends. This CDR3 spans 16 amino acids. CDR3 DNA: TGTGCCAGCAGCTTAGAGAGGACAGTCTCTGGAAACACCATATATTTT. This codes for CASSLERTVSGNTIYF.

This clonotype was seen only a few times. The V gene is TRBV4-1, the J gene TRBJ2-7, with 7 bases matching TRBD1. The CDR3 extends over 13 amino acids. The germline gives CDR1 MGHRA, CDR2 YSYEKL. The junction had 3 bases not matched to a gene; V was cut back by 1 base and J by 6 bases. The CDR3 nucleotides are TGCGCCAGCAGCCAAGTGCCAGGGGGCGAGCAGTACTTC. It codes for CASSQVPGGEQYF.

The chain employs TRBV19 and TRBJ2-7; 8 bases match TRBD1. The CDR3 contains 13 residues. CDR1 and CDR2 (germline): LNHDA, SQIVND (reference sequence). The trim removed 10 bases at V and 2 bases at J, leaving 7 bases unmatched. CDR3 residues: CATLRQGTYEQYF. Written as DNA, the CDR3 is TGTGCCACGCTACGACAGGGGACCTACGAGCAGTACTTC. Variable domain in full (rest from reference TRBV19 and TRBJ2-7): DGGITQSPKYLFRKEGQNVTLSCEQNLNHDAMYWYRQDPGQGLRLIYYSQIVNDFQKGDIAEGYSVSREKKESFPLTVTSAQKNPTAFYLCATLRQGTYEQYFGPGTRLTVT.

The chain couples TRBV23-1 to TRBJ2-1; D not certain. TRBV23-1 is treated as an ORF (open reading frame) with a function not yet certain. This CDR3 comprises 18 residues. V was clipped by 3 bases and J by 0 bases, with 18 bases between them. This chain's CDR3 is CASSHRLWWGSSYNEQFF. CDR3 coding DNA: TGCGCCAGCAGTCACCGTTTGTGGTGGGGAAGCTCCTACAATGAGCAGTTCTTC.

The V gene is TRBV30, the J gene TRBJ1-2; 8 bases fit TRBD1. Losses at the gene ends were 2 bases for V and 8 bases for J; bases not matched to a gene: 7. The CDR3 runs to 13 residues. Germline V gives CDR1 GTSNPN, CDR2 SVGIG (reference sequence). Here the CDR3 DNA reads TGTGCCTGGAGTAGGACAGGGTTTAGGGGCTACACCTTC. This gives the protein CAWSRTGFRGYTF.

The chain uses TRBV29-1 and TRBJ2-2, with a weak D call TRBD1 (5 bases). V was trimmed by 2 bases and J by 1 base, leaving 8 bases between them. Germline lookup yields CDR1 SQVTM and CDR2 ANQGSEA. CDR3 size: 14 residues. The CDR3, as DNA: TGCAGCGTTGAAAAGGGGTTGAACACCGGGGAGCTGTTTTTT. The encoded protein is CSVEKGLNTGELFF.

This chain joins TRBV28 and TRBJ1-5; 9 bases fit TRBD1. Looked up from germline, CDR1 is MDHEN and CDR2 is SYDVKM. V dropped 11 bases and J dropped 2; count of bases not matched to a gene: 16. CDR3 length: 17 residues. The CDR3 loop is CAGSRDRELPGNQPQHF. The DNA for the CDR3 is TGTGCCGGCTCCCGGGACAGGGAACTTCCCGGCAATCAGCCCCAGCATTTT.

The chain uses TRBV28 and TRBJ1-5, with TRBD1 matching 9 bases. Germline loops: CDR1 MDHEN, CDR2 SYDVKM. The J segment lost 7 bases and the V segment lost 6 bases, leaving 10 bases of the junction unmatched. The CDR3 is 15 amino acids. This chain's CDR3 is CASSTPGTGQQPQHF. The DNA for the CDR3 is TGTGCCAGCAGCACCCCCGGGACAGGGCAACAGCCCCAGCATTTT.

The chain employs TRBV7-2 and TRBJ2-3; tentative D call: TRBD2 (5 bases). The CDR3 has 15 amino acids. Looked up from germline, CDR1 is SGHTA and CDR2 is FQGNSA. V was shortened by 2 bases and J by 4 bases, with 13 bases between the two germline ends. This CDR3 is CASSLFPGYADTQYF. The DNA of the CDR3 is TGTGCCAGCAGCTTATTCCCGGGATATGCAGATACGCAGTATTTT.

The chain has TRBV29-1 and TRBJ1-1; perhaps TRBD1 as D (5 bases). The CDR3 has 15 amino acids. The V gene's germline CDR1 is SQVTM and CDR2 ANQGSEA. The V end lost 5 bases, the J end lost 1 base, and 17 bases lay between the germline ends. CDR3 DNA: TGCAGCGTTTTAGGGGACCCTCCACGGAACACTGAAGCTTTCTTT. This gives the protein CSVLGDPPRNTEAFF.

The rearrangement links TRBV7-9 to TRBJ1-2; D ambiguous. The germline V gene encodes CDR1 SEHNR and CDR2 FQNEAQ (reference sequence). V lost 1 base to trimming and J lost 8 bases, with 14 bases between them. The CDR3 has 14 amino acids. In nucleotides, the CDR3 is TGTGCCAGCAGCTTAGTCGGCCGAGGTGGAGGCTACACCTTC. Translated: CASSLVGRGGGYTF.

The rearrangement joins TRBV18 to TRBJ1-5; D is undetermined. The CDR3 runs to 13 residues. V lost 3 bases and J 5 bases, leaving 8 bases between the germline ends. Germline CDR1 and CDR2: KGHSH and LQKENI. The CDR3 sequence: CASSPERDQPQHF. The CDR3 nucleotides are TGTGCCAGCTCACCTGAGAGGGATCAGCCCCAGCATTTT.

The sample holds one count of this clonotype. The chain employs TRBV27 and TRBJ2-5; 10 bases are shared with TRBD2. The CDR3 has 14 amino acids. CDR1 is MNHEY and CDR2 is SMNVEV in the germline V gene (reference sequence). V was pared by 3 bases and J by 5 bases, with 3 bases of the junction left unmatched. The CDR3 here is CASSFLTSGETQYF. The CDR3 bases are TGTGCCAGCAGTTTCTTGACTAGCGGGGAGACCCAGTACTTC.

The CDR3 sequence is CASSFYGGTQETQYF. Here the CDR3 DNA reads TGCGCCAGCAGCTTCTACGGGGGAACTCAAGAGACCCAGTACTTC. The chain has TRBV5-1 and TRBJ2-5, with D perhaps matching TRBD2 (6 bases). The CDR3 is 15 amino acids. Germline values: CDR1 SGHRS, CDR2 YFSETQ. V lost 2 bases to trimming and J lost 2 bases, with 13 bases between them.

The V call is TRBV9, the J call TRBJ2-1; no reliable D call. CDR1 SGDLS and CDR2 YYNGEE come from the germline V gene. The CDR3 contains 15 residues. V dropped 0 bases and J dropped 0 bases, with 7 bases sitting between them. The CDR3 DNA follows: TGTGCCAGCAGCGTAGTGGAGAACTCCTACAATGAGCAGTTCTTC. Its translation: CASSVVENSYNEQFF. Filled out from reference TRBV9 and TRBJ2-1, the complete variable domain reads DSGVTQTPKHLITATGQRVTLRCSPRSGDLSVYWYQQSLDQGLQFLIQYYNGEERAKGNILERFSAQQFPDLHSELNLSSLELGDSALYFCASSVVENSYNEQFFGPGTRLTVL.

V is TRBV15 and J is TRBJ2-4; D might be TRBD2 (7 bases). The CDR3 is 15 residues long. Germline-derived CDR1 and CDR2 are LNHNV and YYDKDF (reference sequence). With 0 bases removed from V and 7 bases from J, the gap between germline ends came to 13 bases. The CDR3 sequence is CATSREGGPVNIQYF. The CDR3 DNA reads TGTGCCACCAGCAGAGAGGGGGGGCCGGTCAACATTCAGTACTTC.